A few counts support the clone carrying this T cell receptor beta chain. Its target is unknown. Using genomic DNA as the template, TCR beta VDJ and CDR3 profiling was carried out. TCRdb re-called the reads through MiXCR, storing one row per CDR3 protein. Of roughly 170,000 distinct CDR3 sequences listed, roughly 63% are singletons. The CDR3 runs to 12 residues. Losses at the gene ends were 3 bases for V and 3 bases for J; bases not matched to a gene: 2. Germline V gene lookup returns CDR1 DFQATT and CDR2 SNEGSKA (reference sequence). This entry comes from a study of CD8+CD57+ T cells in acquired aplastic anemia. For the study at large: Mean read depth for CD4+ cells from healthy donors was about 9.9 million. Study-level findings and limits: Significant differences in CD8+ Simpson's diversity were not observed between patients and controls. Common to patients and controls were 25 to 30 CD8+ CDR3 sequences.

The TCR was taken from a human donor in good health. The rearrangement links TRBV20-1 to TRBJ2-7; 7 nucleotides match TRBD2. The sample was sorted CD4+, CD8+, or CD8+CD57+ T cells (not recorded which) from PBMCs. CDR3 DNA sequence: TGCAGTGCTAGCGAGCGGGGCTACGAGCAGTACTTC. This codes for CSASERGYEQYF.